These 29 T cell receptor beta chains were sequenced from one sample in a study of breast tumors, draining lymph nodes, adjacent tissues (dated by TCRdb to 2016 to 2018). Lymph node samples came from the axillary draining lymph nodes of breast cancer patients. Library creation used multiplex PCR. TCRdb names Illumina HiSeq 2000 as the instrument used. TCRdb cleaned the public reads at Q25 with fastp, built clones with MiXCR and kept in-frame beta chains. Merged by CDR3 protein, the rows form single entries marked with the most common genes and DNA. This sample holds 150,000 to 200,000 distinct CDR3 sequences; 30% to 40% were observed only once. The ten most abundant clones make up about 4.1% of the sample. Sequenced material: axillary lymph node tissue. The receptors stem from a female donor with breast cancer. Some clones in this sample may be carry-over from other donors' samples.

The V gene is TRBV6-1, the J gene TRBJ2-7; D is unclear. CDR3 size: 15 residues. CDR1 and CDR2 (germline): MNHNS, SASEGT. V gave up 6 bases and J gave up 3 bases, with 18 bases separating them. The chain's CDR3 is CASRGPSLKYYEQYF. For the CDR3, the DNA is TGTGCCAGCAGGGGTCCCTCTTTAAAATACTACGAGCAGTACTTC.

The chain joins TRBV4-2 to TRBJ2-1; 8 nucleotides agree with TRBD2. Germline V lookup: CDR1 LGHNA, CDR2 YNFKEQ. The CDR3 has 16 residues. J was trimmed by 3 bases and V by 3 bases; bases with no gene match: 7. The CDR3 region has the DNA TGTGCCAGCAGCCAGAGGGAGCGGGGGCACTACAATGAGCAGTTCTTC. Translated, it gives CASSQRERGHYNEQFF.

There are many counts of this clonotype. The V gene is TRBV5-1, the J gene TRBJ2-5; 7 bases align to TRBD2. Germline CDR1 reads SGHRS; CDR2 reads YFSETQ. CDR3 length: 13 residues. V shed 4 bases and J 4 bases; nucleotides not matched to a gene: 4. Here the CDR3 reads CASSPGGRETQYF. The DNA of the CDR3 is TGCGCCAGCAGCCCGGGGGGACGAGAGACCCAGTACTTC.

This clonotype was detected ten times or more. This chain connects TRBV30 to TRBJ2-5, with 9 bases matching TRBD2. The germline V gene has CDR1 GTSNPN and CDR2 SVGIG (reference sequence). Losses at the gene ends were 0 bases for V and 5 bases for J; bases not matched to a gene: 7. The CDR3 runs to 15 residues. CDR3 loop: CAWSVPAGGLETQYF. The CDR3 DNA follows: TGTGCCTGGAGTGTACCAGCGGGAGGACTGGAGACCCAGTACTTC.

A remark on this clonotype: A much more abundant neighbour one base away suggests this may be a read error. The V gene is TRBV11-2, the J gene TRBJ2-3; 7 bases are a match to TRBD2. Unmatched junction bases numbered 13, after V lost 5 bases and J lost 2 bases. Germline V gives CDR1 SGHAT, CDR2 FQNNGV. The CDR3 is 17 residues long. The CDR3 loop reads CASSPPSGAHDTDTQYF. Here the CDR3 DNA reads TGTGCCAGCAGCCCGCCGAGCGGGGCCCATGACACAGATACGCAGTATTTT.

This clonotype was seen ten or more times. A much more abundant neighbour one base away suggests this may be a read error. The chain recombines TRBV5-1 with TRBJ2-5; D is perhaps TRBD2 (5 bases). CDR3 size: 14 residues. Germline V gene sequence: CDR1 SGHRS, CDR2 YFSETQ. The CDR3 loop reads CASSLAGIQDTQYF. The CDR3 nucleotides read TGCGCCAGCAGCTTGGCCGGGATCCAAGACACCCAGTACTTC.

In this sample, this clonotype turned up many times. The rearrangement links TRBV12-3 or TRBV12-4 to TRBJ2-6; D possibly corresponds to TRBD2 (7 bases). The V and J ends lost 3 bases and 3 bases respectively, with 15 bases between them. The CDR3 spans 17 residues. CDR3 nucleotides: TGTGCCAGCAGTTTTGGGGCGGGGGCGGGTGGGGCCAACGTCCTGACTTTC. Translating it yields CASSFGAGAGGANVLTF.

This clonotype was observed at least ten times. The genes are TRBV7-9 and TRBJ2-5; weak D call: TRBD2 (5 bases). V lost 5 bases and J lost 2, with 15 bases in between. Germline loops: CDR1 SEHNR, CDR2 FQNEAQ (reference sequence). The CDR3 sequence is 15 residues long. The CDR3 here is CASSETQRTQETQYF. The CDR3 region has the DNA TGTGCCAGCAGCGAAACCCAGCGGACTCAAGAGACCCAGTACTTC.

This clonotype was seen many times. The rearrangement links TRBV18 to TRBJ2-5; D is possibly TRBD2 (6 bases). Per germline, CDR1 KGHSH and CDR2 LQKENI. V was clipped by 3 bases and J by 5 bases, with 13 bases between them. The CDR3 totals 14 residues. DNA of the CDR3: TGTGCCAGCTCACCTTCGGGGAGGCCGGAGACCCAGTACTTC. It yields the protein CASSPSGRPETQYF.

This clonotype was counted ten times or more. J is TRBJ1-2 and V is TRBV2, with TRBD1 as a possible D gene (6 bases). Germline V gene data show CDR1 as SNHLY and CDR2 as FYNNEI. The CDR3 sequence is 11 residues long. The V end lost 7 bases, the J end lost 3 bases, and 6 bases lay between the germline ends. As DNA, the CDR3 is TGTGCCAGCAACAGGGACTATGGCTACACCTTC. Its translation: CASNRDYGYTF.

Ten or more counts support this clonotype. The genes are TRBV5-1 and TRBJ2-1; 10 bases fit TRBD1. CDR1 is SGHRS and CDR2 is YFSETQ in the germline V gene. J was trimmed by 7 bases and V by 4 bases; bases with no gene match: 11. The CDR3 runs to 16 residues. CDR3 sequence reads: CASSTFRDRGSNEQFF. CDR3 DNA: TGCGCCAGCAGCACGTTCCGGGACAGGGGATCGAATGAGCAGTTCTTC.

This clonotype was seen ten or more times. The chain carries TRBV9 and TRBJ2-7; D not resolved. The V and J ends lost 0 bases and 0 bases respectively, with 10 bases between them. Per the germline V gene, CDR1 is SGDLS and CDR2 is YYNGEE. The CDR3 consists of 15 residues. DNA for the CDR3: TGTGCCAGCAGCGTAGGGATCTCCAGCTCCTACGAGCAGTACTTC. This encodes CASSVGISSSYEQYF.

Ten or more counts support this clonotype. The chain carries TRBV18 and TRBJ2-7; tentatively, D is TRBD1 or TRBD2 (6 bases each). The germline CDR1 and CDR2 sequences are KGHSH and LQKENI. V was pared by 6 bases and J by 2 bases, with 11 bases between. The CDR3 is made up of 13 amino acids. CDR3 coding DNA: TGTGCCAGCTCGGGGGGCTTACCCTACGAGCAGTACTTC. Translating it yields CASSGGLPYEQYF.

The chain employs TRBV7-9 and TRBJ1-1, with TRBD1 matching over 7 bases. This CDR3 has 16 residues. Unmatched junction bases numbered 9, after V lost 5 bases and J lost 0 bases. In germline, CDR1 is SEHNR, CDR2 FQNEAQ (reference sequence). DNA of the CDR3: TGTGCCAGCAGCCCGTCGGGACAGCTAATGAACACTGAAGCTTTCTTT. Its protein is CASSPSGQLMNTEAFF.

The genes are TRBV20-1 and TRBJ2-3, with 9 nucleotides matching TRBD2. Germline values: CDR1 DFQATT, CDR2 SNEGSKA (reference sequence). The CDR3 loop spans 18 amino acids. The trim removed 1 base at V and 4 bases at J, leaving 15 bases unmatched. In DNA, the CDR3 is TGCAGTGCTAGAGGTGGGTTAGCGGGGGTATGGACAGCAGATACGCAGTATTTT. This encodes CSARGGLAGVWTADTQYF.

This clonotype has at least ten counts. The chain recombines TRBV4-1 with TRBJ1-5; D call uncertain. The length of the CDR3 is 15 residues. Trimming cost V 0 bases and J 6 bases, with 12 bases left between them. Per the germline V gene, CDR1 is MGHRA and CDR2 is YSYEKL. CDR3 region: CASSQDGLGSQPQHF. CDR3 DNA: TGCGCCAGCAGCCAAGATGGGCTAGGCTCTCAGCCCCAGCATTTT.

This clonotype was recorded many times. The V call is TRBV20-1, the J call TRBJ1-5, with TRBD1 matching 10 bases. V lost 2 bases and J lost 7; bases outside the gene matches: 8. The CDR3 consists of 15 residues. Looked up from germline, CDR1 is DFQATT and CDR2 is SNEGSKA (reference sequence). CDR3 sequence reads: CSARTTGGWKQPQHF. CDR3 DNA: TGCAGTGCTAGAACGACAGGGGGCTGGAAACAGCCCCAGCATTTT.

This clonotype was picked up many times. The chain uses TRBV7-9 and TRBJ2-7, with 11 bases lining up with TRBD2. V lost 4 bases, J lost 5 bases, and 13 bases stayed unmatched. The CDR3 is made up of 17 amino acids. CDR1 and CDR2 (germline): SEHNR, FQNEAQ (reference sequence). CDR3 amino acids: CASSSRGVAGGQDEQYF. In DNA, the CDR3 is TGTGCCAGCAGCTCCCGTGGGGTAGCGGGGGGGCAAGACGAGCAGTACTTC. The full variable domain, rest sourced from reference TRBV7-9 and TRBJ2-7, is DTGVSQNPRHKITKRGQNVTFRCDPISEHNRLYWYRQTLGQGPEFLTYFQNEAQLEKSRLLSDRFSAERPKGSFSTLEIQRTEQGDSAMYLCASSSRGVAGGQDEQYFGPGTRLTVT.

Note on this clonotype: Its ends do not fully match the called genes, so a read error is possible. The chain uses TRBV6-1 and TRBJ2-1; D may be TRBD1 (6 bases). Germline assignment: CDR1 MNHNS and CDR2 SASEGT. The CDR3 is made up of 15 amino acids. The CDR3 here is CASKERGYSYNEQSF. The CDR3 DNA sequence: TGTGCCAGCAAAGAAAGGGGGTACTCCTACAATGAGCAGTCCTTC.

This clonotype was observed at least ten times. In DNA form, the CDR3 reads TGTGCCACCAGTGATGAAGGATCGACAGGGGTAAATCAGCCCCAGCATTTT. This gives the protein CATSDEGSTGVNQPQHF. V usage is TRBV24-1 and J usage is TRBJ1-5; 8 positions match TRBD1. V was clipped by 3 bases and J by 4 bases; unmatched bases: 10. This CDR3 has 17 amino acids. Germline-derived CDR1 and CDR2 are KGHDR and SFDVKD.

Many counts were recorded for this clonotype. The gene calls are TRBV9 and TRBJ1-6; 8 bases are shared with TRBD1. CDR1 SGDLS and CDR2 YYNGEE come from the germline V gene. There are 17 residues in the CDR3. V was pared by 0 bases and J by 1 base, with 3 bases of the junction left unmatched. The CDR3: CASSVGDRRSYNSPLHF. CDR3 in DNA: TGTGCCAGCAGCGTAGGGGACAGGAGGTCCTATAATTCACCCCTCCACTTT. The whole variable domain, filled in from reference TRBV9 and TRBJ1-6, reads DSGVTQTPKHLITATGQRVTLRCSPRSGDLSVYWYQQSLDQGLQFLIQYYNGEERAKGNILERFSAQQFPDLHSELNLSSLELGDSALYFCASSVGDRRSYNSPLHFGNGTRLTVT.

This clonotype was seen ten or more times. The chain links TRBV30 to TRBJ2-1; D is undetermined. The germline V gene encodes CDR1 GTSNPN and CDR2 SVGIG (reference sequence). The V end lost 2 bases, the J end lost 4 bases, and 6 bases lay between the germline ends. The CDR3 sequence is 12 residues long. The CDR3 DNA reads as TGTGCCTGGAGTCCCACGTACAATGAGCAGTTCTTC. Its translation: CAWSPTYNEQFF.

This clonotype was recorded at least ten times. V gene TRBV24-1 combines with J gene TRBJ1-4; a weak D match, TRBD1 (6 bases). CDR1 and CDR2 (germline): KGHDR, SFDVKD. The CDR3 contains 15 residues. The V and J ends lost 4 bases and 3 bases respectively, with 11 bases between them. The CDR3 loop reads CATSDGGAANEKLFF. CDR3 nucleotides: TGTGCCACCAGTGACGGGGGCGCAGCTAATGAAAAACTGTTTTTT.

This clonotype has a single count. This CDR3 fails to terminate in the conserved phenylalanine or tryptophan, so it likely reflects a read error. The limits of the CDR3 on the DNA are not certain, so only TCRdb's listed CDR3 is given. V gene TRBV7-9 combines with J gene TRBJ2-1; the tabulated D call, TRBD1, remains unverified against the DNA. Looked up from germline, CDR1 is SEHNR and CDR2 is FQNEAQ (reference sequence). The CDR3 is 15 amino acids in total, end residues counted. The CDR3: CASSSEDRAVNEQLL.

This clonotype was seen repeatedly, ten times or more. J is TRBJ1-3 and V is TRBV5-1, with D possibly TRBD1 on 6 matching bases. Germline-derived CDR1 and CDR2 are SGHRS and YFSETQ. Trimming shortened V by 4 bases and J by 4 bases, and 12 bases separated the two germline ends. The CDR3 covers 14 residues. CDR3 residues: CASSRYRAGNTIYF. The CDR3 nucleotides read TGCGCCAGCAGCCGTTACAGGGCCGGAAACACCATATATTTT.

This clonotype has a count of ten or more. The chain uses TRBV5-6 and TRBJ1-2, with TRBD1 matching over 12 bases. Germline CDR1 SGHDT, CDR2 YYEEEE. This CDR3 comprises 14 residues. J was trimmed by 4 bases and V by 3 bases; bases with no gene match: 1. The CDR3 loop reads CASSWGQGAYGYTF. The CDR3 bases are TGTGCCAGCAGCTGGGGACAGGGGGCCTATGGCTACACCTTC.

In this sample, this clonotype turned up many times. The DNA of the CDR3 is TGTGCCAGCAGCTTGATCGGGAGAGCTAACTACGAGCAGTACTTC. It specifies CASSLIGRANYEQYF. V usage is TRBV5-4 and J usage is TRBJ2-7; D is possibly TRBD2 (6 bases). CDR1 SGHNT and CDR2 YYREEE come from the germline V gene (reference sequence). CDR3 length equals 15 residues. V dropped 1 base and J dropped 3 bases, with 14 bases sitting between them.

This clonotype was counted between two and nine times. The rearrangement joins TRBV9 to TRBJ1-1; D not resolved. Germline values: CDR1 SGDLS, CDR2 YYNGEE. The CDR3 runs to 15 residues. The V and J ends lost 1 base and 1 base respectively, with 11 bases between them. The CDR3 region is CASSVIPRWNTEAFF. The CDR3 coding sequence is TGTGCCAGCAGCGTAATACCCAGGTGGAACACTGAAGCTTTCTTT.

This clonotype was observed many times. The rearrangement joins TRBV30 to TRBJ1-4; D gene ambiguous. In germline, CDR1 is GTSNPN, CDR2 SVGIG (reference sequence). The CDR3 runs 11 residues. V gave up 2 bases and J gave up 16 bases, with 14 bases separating them. Here the CDR3 reads CAWSHARNPFF. As DNA, the CDR3 is TGTGCCTGGAGTCACGCCCGTAATCCGTTTTTT.